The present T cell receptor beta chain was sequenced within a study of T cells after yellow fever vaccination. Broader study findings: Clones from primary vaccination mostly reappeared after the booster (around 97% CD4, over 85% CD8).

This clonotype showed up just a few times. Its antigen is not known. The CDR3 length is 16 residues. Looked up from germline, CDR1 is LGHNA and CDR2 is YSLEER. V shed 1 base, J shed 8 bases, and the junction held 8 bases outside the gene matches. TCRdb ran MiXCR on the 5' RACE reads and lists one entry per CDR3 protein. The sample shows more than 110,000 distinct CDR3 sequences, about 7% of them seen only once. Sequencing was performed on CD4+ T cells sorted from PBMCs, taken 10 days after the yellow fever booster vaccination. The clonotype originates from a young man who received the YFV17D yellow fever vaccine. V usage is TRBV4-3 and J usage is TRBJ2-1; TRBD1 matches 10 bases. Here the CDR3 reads CASSQGLGTGEYEQFF. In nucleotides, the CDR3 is TGCGCCAGCAGCCAAGGGCTCGGGACAGGGGAGTATGAGCAGTTCTTC.